This T cell receptor beta chain came from a study of post-analysis software for immune sequencing data. Each TCR beta cDNA library carried unique molecular identifiers. A single record per CDR3 protein comes from TCRdb applying MiXCR to the PCR reads. The sample lists 550,000 to 700,000 distinct CDR3 sequences, 44% occurring once. Comment on this clonotype: The antigen remains undetermined.

The CDR3 is 13 amino acids. The germline V and J ends were trimmed by 8 bases and 3 bases, with 14 bases remaining between them. The germline V gene encodes CDR1 SNHLY and CDR2 FYNNEI. General study results and limits: Five TRBV segments were more frequent in patients than controls; TRBV5-6, TRBV5-1 and TRBV20-1 belonged to this group.

V is TRBV2 and J is TRBJ2-7; the D gene is possibly TRBD2 (6 bases). The receptor's source is a girl aged 5-17 years with multiple sclerosis. Sequences were obtained from blood. CDR3 sequence reads: CASRTGGNYEQYF. In DNA form, the CDR3 reads TGTGCCAGCCGGACTGGCGGGAACTACGAGCAGTACTTC.